A single T cell receptor (beta chain) is shown here with its context. Its antigen is not identified. The data were obtained in a study of T cells in Graves' hyperthyroidism and ophthalmopathy. Findings and caveats of the study: In blood, most of the thyroid clonotypes expanded above 0.001 were also present.

Authors of the study amplified TCR beta CDR3 regions from RNA transcripts. RT-PCR in the first round (using the HTBI primer set) targeted the TCR CDR3. TCRdb fed the multiplex PCR reads into MiXCR, producing one record per CDR3 protein. Of hundreds of thousands of distinct CDR3 sequences in the sample, 24% were seen once. Any patient presenting with uncontrolled infection, other autoimmune disease, pregnancy or lactation was left out. Trimming took 6 bases from V and 3 from J, leaving 20 bases between them. The CDR3 runs 15 residues. Germline V gene data show CDR1 as SQVTM and CDR2 as ANQGSEA. The sequence derives from a woman aged 30 to 39 with Graves' ophthalmopathy. This rearrangement joins TRBV29-1 to TRBJ1-1; no reliable D call. Sequencing was done on a sample of blood. The CDR3 DNA reads TGCAGCGTCCCTCCGTTGGCAAATTGGGACACTGAAGCTTTCTTT. It is translated as CSVPPLANWDTEAFF.